The present T cell receptor beta chain was sequenced within a study of CD8+ T cells in alopecia areata. Study conclusions and caveats: On tofacitinib, scalp and blood still held many of the expanded lesional clones. Scalp sequencing also captures normal skin's resident alphabeta T cells.

The sequencing template was cDNA reverse transcribed from extracted RNA. Clones were sequenced by immunoSEQ multiplex PCR, and TCRdb holds only the in-frame ones, with some missing. The profile shows about 200,000 clones, about 60% of them singletons. V lost 2 bases and J lost 8; bases outside the gene matches: 5. Germline V gives CDR1 GTSNPN, CDR2 SVGIG (reference sequence). The CDR3 is made up of 13 amino acids. A note on this clone: What it binds is not known.

Treatment noted: oral pan-JAK inhibitor, 5-10 mg twice daily. Lesional scalp punch biopsies and peripheral blood were collected from alopecia areata patients. The chain combines TRBV30 with TRBJ1-2, with TRBD1 identical over 10 bases. The receptor was derived from a human donor with alopecia areata. Source: CD4+ T cells sorted from blood, taken at week 4, from a patient treated with tofacitinib. CDR3 residues: CAWSRQGASGYTF. In DNA form, the CDR3 reads TGTGCCTGGAGTAGACAGGGGGCGTCGGGCTACACCTTC.